These T cell receptor beta chains were read from a single sample in a study of post-analysis software for immune sequencing data. From the PCR reads, TCRdb called clonotypes with MiXCR, one entry per CDR3 protein. This table has approximately 180,000 distinct CDR3 sequences, approximately 28% appearing once. The sequenced sample consisted of blood. These receptor sequences come from a girl aged 5-17 years with multiple sclerosis. Each CDR3 is given with its conserved first and last residue. Each record gives: D gene, CDR3 length, V gene, CDR3 protein. A D gene is named only where the DNA matches it firmly.

>-|12|TRBV11-1
CASGREQETQYF
>-|16|TRBV4-1
CASSQSRVPGGTEAFF
>TRBD1|12|TRBV7-6
CASSFAGGEQYF
>TRBD2|14|TRBV20-1
CSATSGRIYNEQFF
>-|11|TRBV5-1
CASSFQETQYF
>TRBD2|18|TRBV2
CASSDSYGTSGSGETQYF
>-|14|TRBV20-1
CSAGRGRLEGEQFF
>-|15|TRBV20-1
CSARDPGARHTEAFF
>-|11|TRBV3-1
CASSQSDTQYF
>TRBD2|13|TRBV12-3/TRBV12-4
CASSGTSQETQYF
>-|16|TRBV5-1
CASSFETGRGTGELFF
>-|16|TRBV9
CASSVDQTQSPYGYTF
>-|12|TRBV7-9
CASSQGGQGYTF
>-|14|TRBV5-1
CASSREQGREAQYF
>TRBD2|17|TRBV7-2
CASSPDRGTSGYNEQFF
>-|12|TRBV7-9
CASSLGEGSQYF
>-|12|TRBV29-1
CSVPAGGYEQYF
>-|17|TRBV21-1
CASSKVASGRIQETQYF
>-|12|TRBV6-5
CASSYGGETQYF
>-|13|TRBV18
CASSFGQRLEAFF
>-|16|TRBV4-1
CASSQSLFRGEVEAFF
>-|15|TRBV5-1
CASSLGRGIRNEQFF
>-|14|TRBV28
CASSLSDSSYEQYF
>TRBD2|16|TRBV7-9
CASSAGLAGGTDTQYF
>-|14|TRBV7-2
CASSLASHTDTQYF
>TRBD2|20|TRBV7-9
CASSSQAVAGAPLFYNEQFF
>-|11|TRBV12-3/TRBV12-4
CASILGDTQYF
>-|15|TRBV28
CASSFRGLSSYEQYF
>TRBD1|14|TRBV5-1
CASSIQGASESYTF
>-|18|TRBV5-4
CARTPQNRERSFRIGAFF
>-|14|TRBV28
CASRGRMGSGEQFF
>TRBD1|17|TRBV6-5
CASSYQRDSGGNQPQHF
>-|14|TRBV11-2
CASSFYRESYEQYF
>TRBD2|21|TRBV6-2/TRBV6-3
CASRSRLGLAGPVLAKNIQYF
>-|13|TRBV28
CASSLVSDYGYTF
>TRBD2|14|TRBV20-1
CSFIEGGRGDTQYF
>TRBD2|15|TRBV20-1
CSAAPGLAGTGELFF
>-|12|TRBV7-8
CASSRIQETQYF
>-|13|TRBV12-3/TRBV12-4
CASSFRGWETQYF
>TRBD1|14|TRBV30
CAWRRTGGDEGYTF
>-|13|TRBV10-3
CAISGGVKETQYF